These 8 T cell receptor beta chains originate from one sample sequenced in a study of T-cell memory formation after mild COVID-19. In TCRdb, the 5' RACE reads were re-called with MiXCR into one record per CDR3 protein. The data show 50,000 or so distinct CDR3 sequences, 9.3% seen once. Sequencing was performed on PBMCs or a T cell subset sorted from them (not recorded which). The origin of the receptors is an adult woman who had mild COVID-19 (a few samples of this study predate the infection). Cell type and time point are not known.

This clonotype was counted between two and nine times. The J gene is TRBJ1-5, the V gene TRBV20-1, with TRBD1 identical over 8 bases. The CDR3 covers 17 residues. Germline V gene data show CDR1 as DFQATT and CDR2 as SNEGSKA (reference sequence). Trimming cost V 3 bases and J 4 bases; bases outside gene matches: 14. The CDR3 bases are TGCAGTGCTAGGGCCGATTACAGGGGGGTTAAGAATCAGCCCCAGCATTTT. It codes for CSARADYRGVKNQPQHF.

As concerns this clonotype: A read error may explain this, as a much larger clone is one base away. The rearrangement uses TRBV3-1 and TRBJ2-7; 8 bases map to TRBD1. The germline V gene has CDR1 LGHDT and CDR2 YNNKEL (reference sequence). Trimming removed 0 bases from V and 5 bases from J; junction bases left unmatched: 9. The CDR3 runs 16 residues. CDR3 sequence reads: CASSQDMSGGLDEQYF. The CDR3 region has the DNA TGTGCCAGCAGCCAAGATATGTCAGGGGGCTTGGACGAGCAGTACTTC.

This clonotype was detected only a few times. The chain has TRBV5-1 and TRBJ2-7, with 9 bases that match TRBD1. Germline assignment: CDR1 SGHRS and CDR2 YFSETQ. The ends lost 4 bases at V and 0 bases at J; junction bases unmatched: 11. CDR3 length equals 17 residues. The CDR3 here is CASSQAPGQGPSYEQYF. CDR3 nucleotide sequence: TGCGCCAGCAGCCAGGCTCCGGGACAGGGACCCTCCTACGAGCAGTACTTC.

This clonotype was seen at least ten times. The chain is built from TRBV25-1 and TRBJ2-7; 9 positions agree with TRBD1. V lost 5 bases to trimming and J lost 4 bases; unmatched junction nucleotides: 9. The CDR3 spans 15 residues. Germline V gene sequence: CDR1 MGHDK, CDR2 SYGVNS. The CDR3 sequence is CASSNAGTGMYEQYF. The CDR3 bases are TGTGCCAGCAGTAACGCCGGGACAGGGATGTACGAGCAGTACTTC.

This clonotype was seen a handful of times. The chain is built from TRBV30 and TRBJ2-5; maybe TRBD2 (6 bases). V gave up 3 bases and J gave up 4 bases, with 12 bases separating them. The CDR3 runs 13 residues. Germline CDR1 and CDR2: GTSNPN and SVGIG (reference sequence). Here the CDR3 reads CAWRRFGGETQYF. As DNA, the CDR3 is TGTGCCTGGAGGCGGTTCGGGGGAGAGACCCAGTACTTC.

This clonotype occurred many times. CDR3 region: CASTPGVGYEQYF. The CDR3 nucleotides are TGCGCCAGCACCCCGGGAGTAGGCTACGAGCAGTACTTC. This chain uses TRBV5-1 with TRBJ2-7; TRBD2 might be the D (6 bases). The CDR3 is 13 residues long. V was pared by 6 bases and J by 3 bases, with 13 bases between. CDR1 and CDR2 (germline): SGHRS, YFSETQ.

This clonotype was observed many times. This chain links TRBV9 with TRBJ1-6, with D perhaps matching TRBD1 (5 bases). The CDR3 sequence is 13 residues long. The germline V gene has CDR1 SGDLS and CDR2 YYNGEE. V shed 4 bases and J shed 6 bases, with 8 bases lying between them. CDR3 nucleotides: TGTGCCAGCAGCTTTGGGGGTAATTCACCCCTCCACTTT. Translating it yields CASSFGGNSPLHF.

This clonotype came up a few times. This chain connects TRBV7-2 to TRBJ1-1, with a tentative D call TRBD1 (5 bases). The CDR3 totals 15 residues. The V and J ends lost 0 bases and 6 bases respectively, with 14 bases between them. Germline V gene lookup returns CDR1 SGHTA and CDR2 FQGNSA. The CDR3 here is CASSLAPRVRPEAFF. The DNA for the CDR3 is TGTGCCAGCAGCTTAGCTCCCAGGGTACGACCTGAAGCTTTCTTT. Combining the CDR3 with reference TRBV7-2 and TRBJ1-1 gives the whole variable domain GAGVSQSPSNKVTEKGKDVELRCDPISGHTALYWYRQSLGQGLEFLIYFQGNSAPDKSGLPSDRFSAERTGGSVSTLTIQRTQQEDSAVYLCASSLAPRVRPEAFFGQGTRLTVV.